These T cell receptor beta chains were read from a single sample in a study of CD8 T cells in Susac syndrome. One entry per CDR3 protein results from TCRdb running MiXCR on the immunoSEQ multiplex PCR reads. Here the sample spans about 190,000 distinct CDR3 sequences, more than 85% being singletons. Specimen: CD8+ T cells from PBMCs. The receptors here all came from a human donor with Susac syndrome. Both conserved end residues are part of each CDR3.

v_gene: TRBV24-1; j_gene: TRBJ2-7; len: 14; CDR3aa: CATSDPPTGTEQYF
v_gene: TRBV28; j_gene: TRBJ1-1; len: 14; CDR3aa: CASSPPDRTTEAFF
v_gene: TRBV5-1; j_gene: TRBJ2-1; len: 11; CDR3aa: CASQTANEQFF
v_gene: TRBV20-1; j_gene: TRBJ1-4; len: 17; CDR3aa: CSARGLDRGATNEKLFF
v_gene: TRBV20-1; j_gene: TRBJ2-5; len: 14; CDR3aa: CSASSDELQETQYF
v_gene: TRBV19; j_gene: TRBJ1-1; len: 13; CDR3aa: CASSIGQRTEAFF
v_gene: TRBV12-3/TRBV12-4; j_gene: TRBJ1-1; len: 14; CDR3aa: CASSFIGDGTEAFF
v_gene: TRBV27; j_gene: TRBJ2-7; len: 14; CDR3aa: CASSFLSGNYEQYF
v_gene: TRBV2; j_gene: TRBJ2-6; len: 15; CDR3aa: CASSHRGLGANVLTF
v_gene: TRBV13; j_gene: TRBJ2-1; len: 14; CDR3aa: CASSSQSGYNEQFF
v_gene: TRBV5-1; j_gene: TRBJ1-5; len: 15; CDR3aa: CASSLVTGGNQPQHF
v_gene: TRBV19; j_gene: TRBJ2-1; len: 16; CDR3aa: CASSGKQGAVYNEQFF
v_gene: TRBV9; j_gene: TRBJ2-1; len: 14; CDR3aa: CASTSGTNYNEQFF